This T cell receptor (beta chain) was captured by sequencing in a study of blood T cells in healthy people across ages. The donors, aged about 6 to 100, were healthy Caucasians from Russia. The amount of total RNA extracted per sample was at least 5 micrograms. For the second PCR, which ran for roughly 7 to 11 cycles, a sample-barcoded 5' primer and a J-beta primer mix were used. Through a template-switch adaptor with 12 random nucleotides, each cDNA molecule received a tag. Each CDR3 protein gets one entry after TCRdb re-called the 5' RACE reads with MiXCR. Here the sample spans roughly 680,000 distinct CDR3 sequences, approximately 52% being singletons. The CDR3 loop spans 15 amino acids. Germline CDR1 is SGHRS and CDR2 is YFSETQ. Trimming took off 2 bases at V and 3 bases at J, with 15 bases between the two ends. This clonotype was counted many times.

The J gene is TRBJ2-7, the V gene TRBV5-1; D is undetermined. The origin of this receptor is an elderly woman in good health. The sequencing input was blood. The CDR3 DNA sequence: TGCGCCAGCAGCTTCCAGCGAGCCCAAGGCTACGAGCAGTACTTC. It specifies CASSFQRAQGYEQYF.